This entry lists 17 T cell receptor beta chains sequenced from one sample in a study of cytomegalovirus exposure and HLA in healthy donors. The method was immunoSEQ multiplex PCR; TCRdb's version includes in-frame clones alone and lacks a portion of them. The top ten hold 2.5% to 3% of the sample, which has 170,000 or so clones, around 82% seen once. The sequenced sample consisted of PBMCs. Source of these receptors: a woman between 18 and 29 years old in good health and CMV-seropositive.

The chain uses TRBV28 and TRBJ1-1; 8 nucleotides line up with TRBD1. V lost 3 bases and J lost 0; bases outside the gene matches: 3. Per the germline V gene, CDR1 is MDHEN and CDR2 is SYDVKM. The CDR3 is 15 residues long. Here the CDR3 DNA reads TGTGCCAGCAGTTTCCCGGGACAGGTGAACACTGAAGCTTTCTTT. Amino acids: CASSFPGQVNTEAFF.

The rearrangement uses TRBV6-6 and TRBJ1-2, with D possibly matching TRBD1 (5 bases). Germline-derived CDR1 and CDR2 are MNHNY and SVGAGI (reference sequence). V lost 1 base and J lost 2, with 11 bases in between. The CDR3 sequence is 15 residues long. The CDR3 loop is CASSYLFRVNYGYTF. Here the CDR3 DNA reads TGTGCCAGCAGTTACTTGTTCAGGGTGAACTATGGCTACACCTTC.

This chain links TRBV5-8 with TRBJ1-1, with D perhaps matching TRBD1 (5 bases). Trimming stripped 3 bases from V and 2 bases from J, with 8 bases between. The CDR3 is 13 amino acids. CDR1 is SGHTS, CDR2 YDEGEE, per germline. CDR3 in amino acids: CASSSDSNTEAFF. Here the CDR3 DNA reads TGTGCCAGCAGCTCTGACAGCAACACTGAAGCTTTCTTT.

The chain links TRBV5-1 to TRBJ2-3; 8 bases are a match to TRBD2. Germline CDR1 reads SGHRS; CDR2 reads YFSETQ. This CDR3 has 17 amino acids. V trimming: 0 bases; J trimming: 3 bases; junction bases outside the gene matches: 9. CDR3 sequence reads: CASSLGSGERQTDTQYF. The CDR3 DNA follows: TGCGCCAGCAGCTTGGGTAGCGGGGAAAGACAAACAGATACGCAGTATTTT.

The gene calls are TRBV6-6 and TRBJ1-2; no definite D call. The CDR3 covers 12 residues. Per the germline V gene, CDR1 is MNHNY and CDR2 is SVGAGI (reference sequence). Trimming shortened V by 4 bases and J by 3 bases, and 6 bases separated the two germline ends. The CDR3 is CASSSGDYGYTF. The CDR3 DNA reads TGTGCCAGCAGTTCCGGGGACTATGGCTACACCTTC.

V usage is TRBV5-1 and J usage is TRBJ2-7; 10 bases match TRBD1. Per the germline V gene, CDR1 is SGHRS and CDR2 is YFSETQ. This CDR3 spans 16 amino acids. The V segment lost 0 bases and the J segment 2 bases; nucleotides outside the gene matches: 5. CDR3 in DNA: TGCGCCAGCAGCTTGGCCCCGGGACAGGGGCCCTACGAGCAGTACTTC. This codes for CASSLAPGQGPYEQYF. Together with reference TRBV5-1 and TRBJ2-7, the CDR3 gives the full variable domain: KAGVTQTPRYLIKTRGQQVTLSCSPISGHRSVSWYQQTPGQGLQFLFEYFSETQRNKGNFPGRFSGRQFSNSRSEMNVSTLELGDSALYLCASSLAPGQGPYEQYFGPGTRLTVT.

This clone was seen only once. The chain employs TRBV19 and TRBJ1-2; D remains unclear. CDR1 and CDR2 (germline): LNHDA, SQIVND (reference sequence). Trimming removed 7 bases from V and 4 bases from J, with 16 bases in between. The CDR3 has 14 amino acids. CDR3 loop: CASTPTGWAYGYTF. CDR3 DNA sequence: TGTGCCAGTACCCCGACGGGGTGGGCCTATGGCTACACCTTC.

The CDR3 coding sequence is TGTGCCAGCAGCGAGACAGGTTATGGCTACACCTTC. It yields the protein CASSETGYGYTF. V is TRBV5-4 and J is TRBJ1-2; tentative D call: TRBD1 (6 bases). The CDR3 is 12 residues long. V was trimmed by 4 bases and J by 5 bases, leaving 9 bases between them. CDR1 is SGHNT, CDR2 YYREEE, per germline (reference sequence). Supplemented by reference TRBV5-4 and TRBJ1-2, the full variable domain reads ETGVTQSPTHLIKTRGQQVTLRCSSQSGHNTVSWYQQALGQGPQFIFQYYREEENGRGNFPPRFSGLQFPNYSSELNVNALELDDSALYLCASSETGYGYTFGSGTRLTVV.

The chain combines TRBV6-1 with TRBJ2-5; D is unresolved. The CDR3 runs 14 residues. V shed 4 bases and J shed 2 bases, with 11 bases lying between them. Germline V gives CDR1 MNHNS, CDR2 SASEGT. Here the CDR3 reads CASSASLRQETQYF. CDR3 bases: TGTGCCAGCAGTGCCAGCCTGCGGCAAGAGACCCAGTACTTC.

This sequence joins TRBV5-1 and TRBJ1-2; D gene ambiguous. CDR3 length equals 11 residues. Germline V gene lookup returns CDR1 SGHRS and CDR2 YFSETQ. The ends were cut back, 4 bases at V and 8 bases at J, with 9 bases in the middle. The CDR3 reads CASSPGEGYTF. CDR3 nucleotides: TGCGCCAGCAGCCCCGGGGAGGGCTACACCTTC.

The chain has TRBV6-5 and TRBJ2-3; TRBD2 is a possible D gene (7 bases). The CDR3 totals 14 residues. Trimming stripped 6 bases from V and 0 bases from J, with 10 bases between. Germline V lookup: CDR1 MNHEY, CDR2 SVGAGI. CDR3 in DNA: TGTGCCAGCAGCGCGGGGGCCAGCACAGATACGCAGTATTTT. Its translation is CASSAGASTDTQYF.

The CDR3 region is CASSLALDRDSYEQYF. Written as DNA, the CDR3 is TGTGCCAGCAGCTTAGCCTTGGACAGGGACTCCTACGAGCAGTACTTC. V and J are TRBV13 and TRBJ2-7; 8 bases agree with TRBD1. Per germline, CDR1 PRHDT and CDR2 FYEKMQ (reference sequence). J gave up 0 bases and V 1 base, and 5 bases lay outside the gene matches. The CDR3 consists of 16 residues.

The chain couples TRBV7-2 to TRBJ1-2; perhaps TRBD1 as D (5 bases). Trimming stripped 5 bases from V and 6 bases from J, with 16 bases between. Germline loops: CDR1 SGHTA, CDR2 FQGNSA. There are 14 residues in the CDR3. The CDR3 is CASSPRGGENGYTF. In nucleotides, the CDR3 is TGTGCCAGCAGCCCTAGGGGAGGGGAAAATGGCTACACCTTC.

The chain couples TRBV7-9 to TRBJ1-2; 7 bases map to TRBD1. CDR1 is SEHNR and CDR2 is FQNEAQ in the germline V gene (reference sequence). The junction had 16 bases not matched to a gene; V was cut back by 7 bases and J by 8 bases. CDR3 length: 15 residues. The CDR3 bases are TGTGCCAGCACCCCCATTGTAAGACAGGGTAGGGGCTACACCTTC. It translates to CASTPIVRQGRGYTF. Supplemented by reference TRBV7-9 and TRBJ1-2, the full variable domain reads DTGVSQNPRHKITKRGQNVTFRCDPISEHNRLYWYRQTLGQGPEFLTYFQNEAQLEKSRLLSDRFSAERPKGSFSTLEIQRTEQGDSAMYLCASTPIVRQGRGYTFGSGTRLTVV.

The chain recombines TRBV5-1 with TRBJ2-2; 7 bases align to TRBD2. The germline gives CDR1 SGHRS, CDR2 YFSETQ. The length of the CDR3 is 15 residues. V lost 4 bases to trimming and J lost 5 bases; unmatched junction nucleotides: 8. The CDR3 region has the DNA TGCGCCAGCAGCCGTAATCCGCGGGGGACCGGGGAGCTGTTTTTT. This sequence encodes CASSRNPRGTGELFF.

This sequence joins TRBV7-6 and TRBJ2-1; 11 nucleotides line up with TRBD2. Germline CDR1 is SGHVS and CDR2 is FNYEAQ. The CDR3 is made up of 16 amino acids. Trimming at V came to 6 bases and at J to 8 bases, leaving 12 bases not matched to a gene. The CDR3 nucleotides are TGTGCCAGCAGTCGAGAGGCTAGCGGGGGGTACGATGAGCAGTTCTTC. Translation gives CASSREASGGYDEQFF. The variable domain in full, completed from reference TRBV7-6 and TRBJ2-1, reads GAGVSQSPRYKVTKRGQDVALRCDPISGHVSLYWYRQALGQGPEFLTYFNYEAQQDKSGLPNDRFSAERPEGSISTLTIQRTEQRDSAMYRCASSREASGGYDEQFFGPGTRLTVL.

V gene TRBV7-3 combines with J gene TRBJ2-2; possible D gene TRBD2, 6 bases. Germline-derived CDR1 and CDR2 are SGHTA and FQGTGA. This CDR3 has 17 residues. V was pared by 4 bases and J by 4 bases, with 19 bases between. This CDR3 is CASSSLVGYGGTGELFF. The CDR3 DNA reads TGTGCCAGCAGCTCCCTCGTGGGATACGGGGGCACCGGGGAGCTGTTTTTT.